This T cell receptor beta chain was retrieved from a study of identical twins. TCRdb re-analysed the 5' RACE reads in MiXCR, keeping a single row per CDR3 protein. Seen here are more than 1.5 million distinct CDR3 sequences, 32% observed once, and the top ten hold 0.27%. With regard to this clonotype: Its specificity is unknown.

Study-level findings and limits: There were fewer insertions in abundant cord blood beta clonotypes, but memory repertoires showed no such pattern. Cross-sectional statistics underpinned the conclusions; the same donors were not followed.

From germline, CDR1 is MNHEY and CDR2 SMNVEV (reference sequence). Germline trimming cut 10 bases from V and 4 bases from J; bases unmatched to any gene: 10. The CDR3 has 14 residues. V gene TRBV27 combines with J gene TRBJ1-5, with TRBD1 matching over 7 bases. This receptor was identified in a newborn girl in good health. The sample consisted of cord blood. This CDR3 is CATRALQGNQPQHF. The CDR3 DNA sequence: TGTGCCACCAGGGCCTTACAGGGGAATCAGCCCCAGCATTTT.